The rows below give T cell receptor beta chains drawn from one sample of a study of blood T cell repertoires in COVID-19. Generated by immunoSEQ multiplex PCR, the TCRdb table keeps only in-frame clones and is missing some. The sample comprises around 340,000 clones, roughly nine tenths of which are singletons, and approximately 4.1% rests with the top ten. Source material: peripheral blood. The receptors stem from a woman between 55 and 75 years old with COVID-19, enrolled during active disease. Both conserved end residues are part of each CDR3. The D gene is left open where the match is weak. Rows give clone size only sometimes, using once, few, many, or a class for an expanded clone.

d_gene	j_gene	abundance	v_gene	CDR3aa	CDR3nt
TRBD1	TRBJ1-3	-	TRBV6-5	CASTMTGGSGNTIYF	TGTGCCAGCACTATGACAGGGGGCTCTGGAAACACCATATATTTT
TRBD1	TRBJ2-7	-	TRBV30	CAWSEVPGQGVDEQYF	TGTGCCTGGAGTGAGGTCCCGGGACAGGGTGTGGACGAGCAGTACTTC
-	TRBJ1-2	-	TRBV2	CASSEAPFQGYGYTF	TGTGCCAGCAGTGAAGCCCCCTTCCAGGGCTATGGCTACACCTTC
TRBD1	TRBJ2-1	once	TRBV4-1	CASSRSPGQPSNEQFF	TGCGCCAGCAGCCGCTCTCCGGGACAGCCGAGCAATGAGCAGTTCTTC
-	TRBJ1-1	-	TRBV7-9	CASRETNTEAFF	TGTGCCAGCAGGGAGACGAACACTGAAGCTTTCTTT
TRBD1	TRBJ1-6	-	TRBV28	CASSSRTGGRDSPLHF	TGTGCCAGCAGTTCGAGGACAGGAGGTCGAGATTCACCCCTCCACTTT
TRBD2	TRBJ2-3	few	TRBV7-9	CASSLAGLAALPGTQYF	TGTGCCAGCAGCTTAGCGGGACTAGCGGCCCTTCCGGGTACGCAGTATTTT
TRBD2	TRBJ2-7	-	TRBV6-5	CASSLAGGAEQYF	TGTGCCAGCAGTCTAGCGGGGGGCGCCGAGCAGTACTTC
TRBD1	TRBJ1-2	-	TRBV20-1	CSAGTGSGYTF	TGCAGTGCTGGGACAGGCTCCGGCTACACCTTC
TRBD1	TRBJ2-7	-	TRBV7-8	CASSPYNRDRGYEQYF	TGTGCCAGCAGCCCATACAACCGGGACAGGGGCTACGAGCAGTACTTC
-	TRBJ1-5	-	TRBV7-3	CASSFLTGNNQPQHF	TGTGCCAGCAGCTTCCTAACAGGGAACAATCAGCCCCAGCATTTT
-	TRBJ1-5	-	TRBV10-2	CASSGQNNQPQHF	TGCGCCAGCAGTGGGCAGAACAATCAGCCCCAGCATTTT
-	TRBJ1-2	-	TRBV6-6	CASSPRPGHYGYTF	TGTGCCAGCAGTCCGCGGCCGGGACATTATGGCTACACCTTC
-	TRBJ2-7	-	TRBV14	CVSSQHITYEQYF	TGTGTCAGCAGCCAACACATTACCTACGAGCAGTACTTC
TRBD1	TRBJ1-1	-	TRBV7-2	CASSNTGGRKAFF	TGTGCCAGCAGCAATACAGGGGGCAGGAAAGCTTTCTTT
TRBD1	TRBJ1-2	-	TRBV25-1	CASKMTGLNYGYTF	TGTGCCAGCAAGATGACAGGGCTGAACTATGGCTACACCTTC
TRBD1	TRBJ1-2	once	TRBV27	CASSVSGTGAYGYTF	TGTGCCAGCAGTGTATCCGGGACAGGGGCTTATGGCTACACCTTC
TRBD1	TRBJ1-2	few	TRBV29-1	CSVQTGTGFYGYTF	TGCAGCGTTCAGACCGGGACAGGGTTCTATGGCTACACCTTC
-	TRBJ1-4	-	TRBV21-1	CASSPGVGETNEKLFF	TGTGCCAGCAGCCCAGGGGTGGGGGAAACTAATGAAAAACTGTTTTTT
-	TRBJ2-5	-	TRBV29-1	CSVLYLDRPYQETQYF	TGCAGCGTCCTCTACTTGGACAGACCGTACCAAGAGACCCAGTACTTC
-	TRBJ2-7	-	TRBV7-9	CASSNRDFSSYEQYF	TGTGCCAGCAGCAACCGGGACTTTAGCTCCTACGAGCAGTACTTC
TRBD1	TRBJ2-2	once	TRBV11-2	CASSSYWTGLANTGELFF	TGTGCCAGCAGCTCTTACTGGACAGGACTTGCGAACACCGGGGAGCTGTTTTTT
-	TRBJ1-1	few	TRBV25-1	CASSKGIGGIEAFF	TGTGCCAGCAGTAAGGGTATAGGGGGAATTGAAGCTTTCTTT
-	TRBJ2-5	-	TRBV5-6	CASSFTGYKETQYF	TGTGCCAGCAGCTTCACAGGGTATAAAGAGACCCAGTACTTC
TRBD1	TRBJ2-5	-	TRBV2	CASSEGTGSGQETQYF	TGTGCCAGCAGTGAAGGGACAGGGTCGGGCCAAGAGACCCAGTACTTC
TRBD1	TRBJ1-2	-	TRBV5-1	CASSLALRQGISYGYTF	TGCGCCAGCAGCTTGGCCCTCCGACAGGGAATATCCTATGGCTACACCTTC
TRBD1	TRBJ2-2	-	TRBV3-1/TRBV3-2	CASRDRGDTGELFF	TGTGCCAGCCGGGACAGGGGTGACACCGGGGAGCTGTTTTTT
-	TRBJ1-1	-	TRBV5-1	CASSWEGDPNTEAFF	TGCGCCAGCAGCTGGGAGGGAGACCCGAACACTGAAGCTTTCTTT
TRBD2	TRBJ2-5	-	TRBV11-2	CASSRGGKETQYF	TGTGCCAGCAGCCGGGGGGGGAAAGAGACCCAGTACTTC
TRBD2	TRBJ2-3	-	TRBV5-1	CASSFRLEGGNTQYF	TGCGCCAGCAGCTTCAGACTAGAGGGAGGGAATACGCAGTATTTT
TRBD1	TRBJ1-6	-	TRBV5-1	CASSLALGQGNSPLHF	TGCGCCAGCAGCTTGGCCTTGGGACAGGGGAATTCACCCCTCCACTTT
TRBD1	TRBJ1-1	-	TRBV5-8	CASSSDRGKARDTEAFF	TGTGCCAGCAGCTCGGACAGGGGGAAGGCGAGGGACACTGAAGCTTTCTTT
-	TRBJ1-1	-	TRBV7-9	CASSPRLDTEAFF	TGTGCCAGCAGCCCACGGCTAGACACTGAAGCTTTCTTT
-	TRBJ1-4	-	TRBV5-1	CASSDRATNEKLFF	TGCGCCAGCAGCGATAGAGCAACTAATGAAAAACTGTTTTTT
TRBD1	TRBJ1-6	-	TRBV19	CASSIPRQGDSPLHF	TGTGCCAGTAGTATCCCCCGTCAGGGGGATTCACCCCTCCACTTT
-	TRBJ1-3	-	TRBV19	CASSINGGTIYF	TGTGCCAGTAGTATAAACGGGGGCACCATATATTTT
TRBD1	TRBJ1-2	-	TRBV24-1	CATSDRGQGGGYTF	TGTGCCACCAGTGACAGGGGACAGGGTGGCGGCTACACCTTC
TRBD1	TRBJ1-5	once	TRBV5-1	CASSLEGGGVNQPQHF	TGCGCCAGCAGCTTGGAAGGGGGCGGGGTAAATCAGCCCCAGCATTTT
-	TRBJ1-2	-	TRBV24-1	CATSDPGISDGYTF	TGTGCCACCAGTGACCCCGGGATCTCGGATGGCTACACCTTC
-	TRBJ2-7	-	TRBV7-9	CASSRVENYEQYF	TGTGCCAGCAGCAGGGTAGAAAACTACGAGCAGTACTTC
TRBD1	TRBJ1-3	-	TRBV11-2	CASSLGTGPPGNTIYF	TGTGCCAGCAGCCTAGGGACAGGGCCCCCTGGAAACACCATATATTTT
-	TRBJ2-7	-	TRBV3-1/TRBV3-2	CASRLRFYEQYF	TGTGCCAGCAGACTGCGATTTTACGAGCAGTACTTC
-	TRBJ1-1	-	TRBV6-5	CASSFRTGSTEAFF	TGTGCCAGCAGTTTCAGGACGGGGAGCACTGAAGCTTTCTTT
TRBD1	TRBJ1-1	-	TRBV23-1	CASSQKYRGRTEAFF	TGCGCCAGCAGTCAAAAGTACAGGGGGAGGACTGAAGCTTTCTTT
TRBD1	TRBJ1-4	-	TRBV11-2	CASSSTGGATNEKLFF	TGTGCCAGCAGCTCCACAGGGGGAGCAACTAATGAAAAACTGTTTTTT
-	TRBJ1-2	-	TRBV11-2	CASSPVWGGTTNYGYTF	TGTGCCAGCAGCCCGGTGTGGGGGGGAACAACTAACTATGGCTACACCTTC
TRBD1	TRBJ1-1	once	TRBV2	CASTGQGSNTEAFF	TGTGCCAGCACTGGACAGGGGTCGAACACTGAAGCTTTCTTT
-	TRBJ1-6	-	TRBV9	CASSPEQGSPLHF	TGTGCCAGCAGCCCGGAGCAGGGGTCACCCCTCCACTTT
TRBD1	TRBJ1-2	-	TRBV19	CASSFGTGGYTF	TGTGCCAGTAGTTTCGGGACAGGCGGCTACACCTTC
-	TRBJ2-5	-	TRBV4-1	CASSQDRPTVQETQYF	TGCGCCAGCAGCCAAGATCGCCCCACAGTTCAAGAGACCCAGTACTTC
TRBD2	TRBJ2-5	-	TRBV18	CASSPGLAGAETQYF	TGTGCCAGCTCACCAGGACTAGCGGGGGCAGAGACCCAGTACTTC